What follows are 24 T cell receptor beta chains derived from one specimen sequenced in a study of CD8 T cells in Susac syndrome. Reverse transcription of 0.5 to 1 ug RNA used random hexamers. TCRdb used MiXCR to reprocess the immunoSEQ multiplex PCR reads, holding one entry per CDR3 protein. The sample shows around 200,000 distinct CDR3 sequences, around 94% of them seen only once. The sequenced sample was CD4+ T cells from PBMCs. The receptor set was obtained from a human donor with Susac syndrome.

The chain uses TRBV7-6 and TRBJ2-1, with D hard to call. Germline values: CDR1 SGHVS, CDR2 FNYEAQ. The CDR3 loop spans 12 amino acids. Trimming removed 0 bases at V and 6 bases at J, with 3 bases between. As DNA, the CDR3 is TGTGCCAGCAGCTTAGCGCCCAATGAGCAGTTCTTC. Its translation: CASSLAPNEQFF.

This clonotype appeared once. The chain is built from TRBV12-3 or TRBV12-4 and TRBJ2-1, with D hard to call. V was cut by 3 bases and J by 10 bases, with 13 bases left in between. This CDR3 has 13 residues. This CDR3 is CASSFNLNWEQFF. The CDR3 bases are TGTGCCAGCAGTTTTAACCTAAACTGGGAGCAGTTCTTC.

The rearrangement links TRBV14 to TRBJ2-1; TRBD1 aligns across 7 bases. The CDR3 consists of 14 residues. V lost 3 bases to trimming and J lost 8 bases; unmatched junction nucleotides: 7. Germline CDR1 reads SGHDN; CDR2 reads FVKESK. The CDR3: CASSHGDRDYEQFF. In DNA form, the CDR3 reads TGTGCCAGCAGCCATGGAGACAGGGATTATGAGCAGTTCTTC.

The V gene is TRBV4-2, the J gene TRBJ2-5, with 11 positions matching TRBD2. Germline trimming cut 1 base from V and 1 base from J; bases unmatched to any gene: 5. There are 17 residues in the CDR3. The germline CDR1 and CDR2 sequences are LGHNA and YNFKEQ. CDR3 residues: CASSQGGTSGPQETQYF. The CDR3 bases are TGTGCCAGCAGCCAAGGGGGGACTAGCGGCCCCCAAGAGACCCAGTACTTC.

The CDR3, as DNA: TGTGCCACCAGTGATTCACGGACACCTTCCAATCAGCCCCAGCATTTT. Protein product: CATSDSRTPSNQPQHF. The chain recombines TRBV24-1 with TRBJ1-5, with D possibly being TRBD1 (5 bases). CDR1 and CDR2 from the germline V gene are KGHDR and SFDVKD. Trimming stripped 2 bases from V and 3 bases from J, with 13 bases between. The CDR3 is 16 amino acids.

V and J are TRBV19 and TRBJ2-5; D is ambiguous. Germline V gene sequence: CDR1 LNHDA, CDR2 SQIVND (reference sequence). V was shortened by 1 base and J by 3 bases, with 6 bases between the two germline ends. The length of the CDR3 is 13 residues. CDR3 residues: CASSIVPEETQYF. As DNA, the CDR3 is TGTGCCAGTAGTATAGTGCCAGAAGAGACCCAGTACTTC.

This rearrangement joins TRBV20-1 to TRBJ2-1; the match to TRBD2 covers 11 bases. V shed 2 bases and J 8 bases; nucleotides not matched to a gene: 2. CDR1 and CDR2 (germline): DFQATT, SNEGSKA (reference sequence). The CDR3 extends over 13 amino acids. The CDR3 DNA follows: TGCAGTGCTAGAACTAGCGGGAGCGATGAGCAGTTCTTC. Residues: CSARTSGSDEQFF.

The rearrangement links TRBV4-1 to TRBJ2-3; D is ambiguous. Germline values: CDR1 MGHRA, CDR2 YSYEKL. Trimming stripped 1 base from V and 0 bases from J, with 8 bases between. The CDR3 is 15 amino acids. The CDR3 reads CASSQVLPSTDTQYF. CDR3 in DNA: TGCGCCAGCAGCCAAGTTCTTCCGAGCACAGATACGCAGTATTTT.

This clonotype was seen only once. V and J are TRBV28 and TRBJ2-3, with 11 bases aligning to TRBD2. The germline gives CDR1 MDHEN, CDR2 SYDVKM. The CDR3 is 16 amino acids. The V gene end was trimmed by 3 bases and the J gene end by 5 bases; junction bases not matched to a gene: 7. In DNA form, the CDR3 reads TGTGCCAGCAGTTTTACTAGCGGGAGACCCAAAGATACGCAGTATTTT. Residues: CASSFTSGRPKDTQYF.

The chain is built from TRBV20-1 and TRBJ2-1; D uncertain. Germline V gene lookup returns CDR1 DFQATT and CDR2 SNEGSKA (reference sequence). The CDR3 length is 14 residues. V lost 0 bases and J 1 base, leaving 7 bases between the germline ends. CDR3 bases: TGCAGTGCTAGAGATCCACGGTCCTACAATGAGCAGTTCTTC. This encodes CSARDPRSYNEQFF.

The chain carries TRBV6-2 or TRBV6-3 and TRBJ2-5, with D tentatively TRBD2 (5 bases). Germline-derived CDR1 and CDR2 are MNHEY and SVGEGT. V was pared by 2 bases and J by 0 bases, with 13 bases between. The CDR3 loop spans 16 amino acids. CDR3 bases: TGTGCCAGCAGTTACCCGAGCGGAGCGTACCAAGAGACCCAGTACTTC. Amino acid sequence: CASSYPSGAYQETQYF.

The rearrangement uses TRBV19 and TRBJ1-5; maybe TRBD1 (5 bases). V gave up 5 bases and J gave up 10 bases, with 21 bases separating them. This CDR3 spans 15 amino acids. Per germline, CDR1 LNHDA and CDR2 SQIVND (reference sequence). The chain's CDR3 is CASSGGPPPQFPQHF. The DNA for the CDR3 is TGTGCCAGTAGTGGGGGACCGCCGCCCCAGTTCCCCCAGCATTTT.

CDR3 protein: CASSQTPIYGHNQPQHF. CDR3 bases: TGTGCCAGCAGCCAGACTCCCATCTACGGGCACAATCAGCCCCAGCATTTT. The rearrangement uses TRBV28 and TRBJ1-5; no definite D call. The CDR3 covers 17 residues. Germline lookup yields CDR1 MDHEN and CDR2 SYDVKM. V was pared by 6 bases and J by 3 bases, with 21 bases between.

This clonotype was seen just once. This chain uses TRBV9 with TRBJ1-4; no firm D call. The CDR3 is 14 amino acids. V lost 7 bases, J lost 5 bases, and 15 bases lay in between. The germline V gene has CDR1 SGDLS and CDR2 YYNGEE. DNA of the CDR3: TGTGCCAGCGCCGTCGCAGCTATAAATGAAAAACTGTTTTTT. This sequence encodes CASAVAAINEKLFF. The full variable domain, completed using reference TRBV9 and TRBJ1-4, is DSGVTQTPKHLITATGQRVTLRCSPRSGDLSVYWYQQSLDQGLQFLIQYYNGEERAKGNILERFSAQQFPDLHSELNLSSLELGDSALYFCASAVAAINEKLFFGSGTQLSVL.

The rearrangement links TRBV20-1 to TRBJ1-1, with D tentatively TRBD1 (6 bases). The CDR3 runs to 15 residues. Per the germline V gene, CDR1 is DFQATT and CDR2 is SNEGSKA (reference sequence). V was pared by 4 bases and J by 4 bases, with 19 bases between. The CDR3 reads CSATPPGGAVTEAFF. Here the CDR3 DNA reads TGCAGTGCTACCCCCCCCGGGGGCGCGGTCACTGAAGCTTTCTTT.

This clonotype was observed once. The rearrangement links TRBV7-3 to TRBJ1-1, with a weak D call TRBD1 (5 bases). Germline lookup yields CDR1 SGHTA and CDR2 FQGTGA. V was shortened by 1 base and J by 5 bases, with 20 bases between the two germline ends. The CDR3 spans 17 residues. The CDR3 is CASSLNNGQGSGTEAFF. CDR3 nucleotides: TGTGCCAGCAGCTTAAACAACGGCCAGGGATCAGGAACTGAAGCTTTCTTT. The full variable domain, its missing parts supplied by reference TRBV7-3 and TRBJ1-1, is GAGVSQTPSNKVTEKGKYVELRCDPISGHTALYWYRQSLGQGPEFLIYFQGTGAADDSGLPNDRFFAVRPEGSVSTLKIQRTERGDSAVYLCASSLNNGQGSGTEAFFGQGTRLTVV.

The CDR3 sequence is CASSPKTGWSYNEQFF. The CDR3 nucleotides read TGTGCCAGCAGCCCGAAGACAGGGTGGTCCTACAATGAGCAGTTCTTC. The chain joins TRBV5-4 to TRBJ2-1, with 7 nucleotides matching TRBD1. CDR1 is SGHNT and CDR2 is YYREEE in the germline V gene (reference sequence). The V and J ends lost 4 bases and 1 base, in that order; junction bases with no gene match: 8. This CDR3 has 16 amino acids.

The chain employs TRBV7-2 and TRBJ2-6; 10 bases match TRBD1. This CDR3 has 18 residues. Looked up from germline, CDR1 is SGHTA and CDR2 is FQGNSA. The J segment lost 2 bases and the V segment lost 0 bases, leaving 4 bases of the junction unmatched. The CDR3 sequence is CASSLAQTGGAGANVLTF. The CDR3 DNA reads TGTGCCAGCAGCTTAGCCCAGACAGGGGGCGCTGGGGCCAACGTCCTGACTTTC.

The chain has TRBV30 and TRBJ2-5; 9 nucleotides line up with TRBD2. Germline V CDR1 and CDR2: GTSNPN, SVGIG (reference sequence). The CDR3 loop spans 13 amino acids. V was pared by 2 bases and J by 5 bases, with 3 bases of the junction left unmatched. The chain's CDR3 is CAWSLGLAETQYF. CDR3 nucleotides: TGTGCCTGGAGTTTAGGACTAGCGGAGACCCAGTACTTC.

Comment on this clonotype: A read error may produce the germline difference seen at one junction end. The chain has TRBV14 and TRBJ2-7; unclear D gene. There are 12 residues in the CDR3. CDR1 and CDR2 from the germline V gene are SGHDN and FVKESK. The CDR3 DNA sequence: TGTGCCAGCAGTCAAGGCTGGGGCGAGCAGTACTTC. Residues: CASSQGWGEQYF.

The chain employs TRBV19 and TRBJ1-2; D is undetermined. The CDR3 contains 17 residues. The germline gives CDR1 LNHDA, CDR2 SQIVND (reference sequence). V lost 3 bases to trimming and J lost 2 bases, with 19 bases between them. The chain's CDR3 is CASSMWSWVSFNYGYTF. In DNA, the CDR3 is TGTGCCAGTAGTATGTGGAGTTGGGTCAGCTTCAACTATGGCTACACCTTC.

This sequence joins TRBV5-1 and TRBJ1-2; D possibly corresponds to TRBD1 (5 bases). CDR1 and CDR2 from the germline V gene are SGHRS and YFSETQ. V was shortened by 4 bases and J by 5 bases, with 15 bases between the two germline ends. This CDR3 is 14 amino acids long. Written as DNA, the CDR3 is TGCGCCAGCAGCGCCGGGACTCCCGGATATGGCTACACCTTC. Translated: CASSAGTPGYGYTF.

CDR3 bases: TGTGCCAGCAGTGACGACAGGAATAATTCACCCCTCCACTTT. This codes for CASSDDRNNSPLHF. V gene TRBV2 combines with J gene TRBJ1-6; maybe TRBD1 (6 bases). The length of the CDR3 is 14 residues. V shed 3 bases and J shed 5 bases, with 8 bases lying between them. Germline V lookup: CDR1 SNHLY, CDR2 FYNNEI.

The V gene is TRBV29-1, the J gene TRBJ2-3; 15 nucleotides align to TRBD2. This CDR3 is built from 15 residues. Trimming at V came to 3 bases and at J to 6 bases, leaving 4 bases not matched to a gene. CDR1 and CDR2 (germline): SQVTM, ANQGSEA. CDR3 nucleotide sequence: TGCAGCGTTGATGGGACTAGCGGGAGGAGGGATACGCAGTATTTT. This codes for CSVDGTSGRRDTQYF.